This T cell receptor (beta chain) was retrieved from a study of blood T cell repertoires in COVID-19. CDR1 and CDR2 (germline): PRHDT, FYEKMQ (reference sequence). With 3 bases clipped from V and 5 bases from J, the junction kept 5 bases outside the gene matches. This CDR3 has 15 residues. Some clones are missing from TCRdb's copy, which holds only in-frame ones; the method was immunoSEQ multiplex PCR. The sample holds 55,000 or so clones, 88% seen once. The material sequenced was peripheral blood. The chain recombines TRBV13 with TRBJ2-7; 12 bases line up with TRBD1. The receptor's source is a man in his sixties with active COVID-19. The CDR3 reads CASSFAGTGGNEQYF. The CDR3, as DNA: TGTGCCAGCAGCTTCGCCGGGACAGGGGGCAACGAGCAGTACTTC.